This T cell receptor (beta chain) stems from a study of blood T cell repertoires in COVID-19 (dated by TCRdb to the early 2020s). Broadly, across the study: Collaborator samples came from the United States, Italy and Spain and covered acute and convalescent phases of COVID-19. A de-identified subject ID, COVID-19 status, age in years and sex were almost always included in the sample metadata. The dataset comprised deeply sampled blood TCRbeta repertoires from subjects exposed to, actively infected with, or recovered from COVID-19. Where available, HLA class I and class II types were taken from metadata supplied by the sample provider and were not determined by assay-based typing. A freely available public database, intended as a resource for researchers studying the immune response to SARS-CoV-2, is where the repertoires were released. The material from the prospective study consisted of cDNA or gDNA derived from T cells, B-cell-depleted T cells, or PBMCs. Samples were obtained from the ongoing ImmuneRACE study (first 160 participants) and from about 1,300 subjects provided by 6 global collaborators. What the research found in general, with its limitations: The amount of clinical and demographic metadata varied by source and participant and was provided uncurated.

At the junction V is shortened by 3 bases and J by 7 bases, with 12 bases in between. For CDR1 and CDR2, the germline V gene lists KGHSH and LQKENI. Measured from the cysteine to the phenylalanine, the CDR3 is 14 residues long. Just CDR3 DNA is preserved here, 42 bases in frame from base 1. Collaborating institutions collected whole blood in K2EDTA tubes following their own protocols. For TCRbeta analysis, collaborator samples were shipped as frozen whole blood, as isolated PBMCs, or as DNA extracted from either sample type. The immunoSEQ Assay, a bias-controlled multiplex PCR, was used to amplify TCRbeta CDR3 regions from genomic DNA. As for the original processing: Nucleated cell counts per sample were estimated from amplification of reference gene primers within the assay. Sequence reads were collapsed and filtered to measure the absolute abundance of every unique TCRbeta CDR3 rearrangement. For each sample, productive Simpson clonality was calculated as the square root of Simpson's diversity index over productive rearrangements. Here the immuneACCESS table is served through TCRdb, limited to in-frame sequences with V and J called. Missing clones are a known gap in these copies; in checked studies unresolved V genes cover under half, and the rest lacks a known reason. That table furnishes V, J and clone size, whereas the DNA furnished D and trimming. Present in this sample are 210,000 or so clones, 84% of which were seen just once. The ten largest account for about a fifth of the sample.

As for this clone: Its antigen remains unidentified. No much larger clonotype is one base removed from it; base qualities were not supplied.

This clonotype was sampled from a human donor in a cohort sampled during active COVID-19. Recombination joined TRBV18 with TRBJ2-2; 5 matching bases give a weak D call of TRBD1. Sequencing was done on a sample of peripheral blood. For the CDR3, the sequence is CASSPRQGSGELFF. The DNA is as follows: TGTGCCAGCTCACCGCGGCAGGGCAGCGGGGAGCTGTTTTTT.